These 32 T cell receptor beta chains came from one sample sequenced in a study of regulatory T cells in long-lasting Graves disease. Time point given: newly diagnosed GD, antithyroid drugs for less than 3 months. PBMC-extracted RNA yielded the TCR library. In building TCR beta libraries, iRepertoire HTBI primers were used together with Arm-PCR of CDR3 regions. TCRdb reprocessed the multiplex PCR reads with MiXCR, giving one entry per CDR3 protein. The sample contains roughly 400,000 distinct CDR3 sequences, about a sixth of which appear only once. Separately, the same data were catalogued under a study of T cells in Graves' hyperthyroidism and ophthalmopathy.

Sequences were derived from peripheral blood mononuclear cells (PBMCs), sampled at new diagnosis, from a patient treated with antithyroid drugs. The source is a woman in her late teens or twenties with Graves disease.

This sequence joins TRBV5-1 and TRBJ2-7; 12 positions match TRBD2. Trimming took 3 bases from V and 6 from J; bases not matched to a gene: 7. The CDR3 runs to 15 residues. Per the germline V gene, CDR1 is SGHRS and CDR2 is YFSETQ. CDR3 protein: CASSYLAGGPLEQYF. The CDR3 DNA reads TGCGCCAGCAGCTATCTAGCGGGAGGGCCCCTCGAGCAGTACTTC.

This clonotype has a count of ten or more. The gene calls are TRBV5-1 and TRBJ2-1, with 12 positions matching TRBD2. V shed 0 bases, J shed 8 bases, and the junction held 3 bases outside the gene matches. Germline CDR1 reads SGHRS; CDR2 reads YFSETQ. The CDR3 has 15 residues. CDR3 in DNA: TGCGCCAGCAGCTTGGCCCTAGCGGGAGGGTATGAGCAGTTCTTC. Translation: CASSLALAGGYEQFF.

This clonotype appeared many times. The chain recombines TRBV6-1 with TRBJ2-1; a weak D match, TRBD2 (6 bases). The germline V gene encodes CDR1 MNHNS and CDR2 SASEGT. V lost 3 bases and J 5 bases, leaving 8 bases between the germline ends. CDR3 length: 13 residues. The chain's CDR3 is CASSDGRNNEQFF. CDR3 nucleotide sequence: TGTGCCAGCAGTGACGGGAGAAACAATGAGCAGTTCTTC.

This clonotype showed up just a few times. The chain uses TRBV5-1 and TRBJ2-7; 12 nucleotides align to TRBD2. V dropped 3 bases and J dropped 1; count of bases not matched to a gene: 5. CDR1 is SGHRS, CDR2 YFSETQ, per germline. The CDR3 covers 16 residues. The CDR3 DNA sequence: TGCGCCAGCAGCTCCACTAGCGGGAGGAAATCCTACGAGCAGTACTTC. It translates to CASSSTSGRKSYEQYF.

The chain is built from TRBV12-3 or TRBV12-4 and TRBJ2-6, with TRBD1 matching over 8 bases. The CDR3 runs to 21 residues. J was trimmed by 2 bases and V by 0 bases; bases with no gene match: 15. CDR3: CASSLALGRGQGAAGANVLTF. The CDR3 DNA reads as TGTGCCAGCAGTTTAGCGCTCGGTCGGGGTCAGGGGGCGGCTGGGGCCAACGTCCTGACTTTC.

At least ten counts were recorded for this clonotype. The chain carries TRBV7-2 and TRBJ2-6, with D possibly TRBD1 on 6 matching bases. Trimming shortened V by 7 bases and J by 0 bases, and 13 bases separated the two germline ends. Per germline, CDR1 SGHTA and CDR2 FQGNSA. This CDR3 region has 16 residues. The CDR3 region has the DNA TGTGCCAGCACCGGGACACCTTTCTCTGGGGCCAACGTCCTGACTTTC. It specifies CASTGTPFSGANVLTF.

This clonotype was detected ten times or more. The V call is TRBV5-1, the J call TRBJ2-5, with D maybe TRBD2 (5 bases). The V gene lost 0 bases and the J gene lost 5 bases, with 17 bases spanning the gap. The V gene's germline CDR1 is SGHRS and CDR2 YFSETQ. The CDR3 is 16 residues long. The CDR3 spells CASSLEASLPGETQYF. The CDR3, as DNA: TGCGCCAGCAGCTTGGAGGCCTCGTTACCGGGGGAGACCCAGTACTTC.

In its sample, this clonotype was seen a few times. The chain is built from TRBV20-1 and TRBJ2-1, with 8 bases fitting TRBD2. CDR1 is DFQATT and CDR2 is SNEGSKA in the germline V gene (reference sequence). With V trimmed by 6 bases and J by 2 bases, 6 bases remained unmatched. The CDR3 length is 14 residues. The CDR3 DNA reads as TGCAGTGCAAGACTAGCGACCACCTACAATGAGCAGTTCTTC. As protein: CSARLATTYNEQFF.

This clonotype was seen many times. This rearrangement joins TRBV28 to TRBJ1-1; a possible D gene is TRBD1 (5 bases). V gave up 1 base and J gave up 6 bases, with 12 bases separating them. CDR1 MDHEN and CDR2 SYDVKM come from the germline V gene. The length of the CDR3 is 14 residues. CDR3 nucleotides: TGTGCCAGCAGTTTATTTATGGGGGTCTCTGAAGCTTTCTTT. This translates into CASSLFMGVSEAFF.

A few counts support this clonotype. V and J are TRBV20-1 and TRBJ2-7; 8 nucleotides agree with TRBD2. CDR3 length: 15 residues. Per germline, CDR1 DFQATT and CDR2 SNEGSKA (reference sequence). The V and J ends lost 0 bases and 6 bases, in that order; junction bases with no gene match: 10. CDR3 sequence reads: CSARDPGPRGGEQYF. Written as DNA, the CDR3 is TGCAGTGCTAGAGATCCCGGACCACGGGGGGGCGAGCAGTACTTC.

The CDR3, as DNA: TGCAGCGTTGAAGAAGAAAGGGCCGGGGAGCTGTTTTTT. Encoded protein: CSVEEERAGELFF. This sequence joins TRBV29-1 and TRBJ2-2; D unresolved. The CDR3 consists of 13 residues. V was shortened by 0 bases and J by 6 bases, with 8 bases between the two germline ends. Germline CDR1 reads SQVTM; CDR2 reads ANQGSEA.

The sample holds many counts of this clonotype. The chain recombines TRBV11-1 with TRBJ2-1; 10 bases match TRBD2. J was trimmed by 8 bases and V by 1 base; bases with no gene match: 8. This CDR3 is built from 16 residues. CDR1 and CDR2 from the germline V gene are SGHAT and FQDESV (reference sequence). The CDR3 sequence: CASSLGASGSFDEQFF. CDR3 nucleotides: TGTGCCAGCAGCTTAGGGGCTAGCGGGAGTTTCGATGAGCAGTTCTTC.

This clonotype was detected many times. Written as DNA, the CDR3 is TGTGCCAGCAGAAGGATAGCGGGGGACATATCTAGCACAGATACGCAGTATTTT. Its translation: CASRRIAGDISSTDTQYF. The chain employs TRBV12-3 or TRBV12-4 and TRBJ2-3; the match to TRBD2 covers 9 bases. Losses at the gene ends were 6 bases for V and 0 bases for J; bases not matched to a gene: 13. CDR3 length equals 18 residues.

A word on this clonotype: A junction boundary mismatches the germline segment, possibly from a read error. The chain is built from TRBV27 and TRBJ1-1; D is unclear. Germline V lookup: CDR1 MNHEY, CDR2 SMNVEV (reference sequence). The CDR3 totals 14 residues. The CDR3 DNA is TGTTCCAGCAGTTTATCGCGGGAGAACACTGAAGCTTTCTTT. It encodes CSSSLSRENTEAFF.

This clonotype was seen repeatedly, ten times or more. The chain couples TRBV28 to TRBJ2-6, with unresolved D. The ends were cut back, 3 bases at V and 1 base at J, with 7 bases in the middle. CDR1 and CDR2 (germline): MDHEN, SYDVKM. This CDR3 region has 15 residues. CDR3 residues: CASSLVPSGANVLTF. The CDR3 nucleotides are TGTGCCAGCAGTTTGGTCCCGTCTGGGGCCAACGTCCTGACTTTC.

In its sample, this clonotype was seen many times. CDR3 protein: CASSLTGAANTGELFF. The DNA of the CDR3 is TGTGCCAGCTCACTCACGGGGGCCGCGAACACCGGGGAGCTGTTTTTT. The genes are TRBV18 and TRBJ2-2, with D perhaps TRBD1 or TRBD2 (6 bases each). V lost 4 bases to trimming and J lost 0 bases, with 12 bases between them. The V gene's germline CDR1 is KGHSH and CDR2 LQKENI. CDR3 length equals 16 residues. Full variable domain (remainder filled in from reference TRBV18 and TRBJ2-2): NAGVMQNPRHLVRRRGQEARLRCSPMKGHSHVYWYRQLPEEGLKFMVYLQKENIIDESGMPKERFSAEFPKEGPSILRIQQVVRGDSAAYFCASSLTGAANTGELFFGEGSRLTVL.

The table lists this clonotype with many counts. The V and J genes are TRBV27 and TRBJ2-3; possible D gene TRBD2, 6 bases. This CDR3 spans 13 amino acids. V lost 7 bases to trimming and J lost 5 bases, with 13 bases between them. Germline V gene sequence: CDR1 MNHEY, CDR2 SMNVEV (reference sequence). The DNA for the CDR3 is TGTGCCAGCACGACGCGGGGAAAAGATACGCAGTATTTT. Protein product: CASTTRGKDTQYF.

This clonotype was counted between two and nine times. The rearrangement uses TRBV6-1 and TRBJ2-7; no clear D gene. This CDR3 comprises 13 residues. The germline V gene encodes CDR1 MNHNS and CDR2 SASEGT. V was clipped by 3 bases and J by 7 bases, with 13 bases between them. The CDR3 here is CASSDPRAFEQYF. CDR3 nucleotide sequence: TGTGCCAGCAGTGATCCCCGGGCGTTTGAGCAGTACTTC.

This clonotype was seen many times. The rearrangement joins TRBV6-1 to TRBJ2-1; 8 bases are shared with TRBD2. The CDR3 sequence is 19 residues long. Germline-derived CDR1 and CDR2 are MNHNS and SASEGT. V gave up 6 bases and J gave up 2 bases; unmatched junction bases: 18. This chain's CDR3 is CASRRTGTRRYSTYNEQFF. The CDR3, as DNA: TGTGCCAGCAGACGAACCGGGACTAGAAGATATAGCACCTACAATGAGCAGTTCTTC.

This clonotype came up a few times. The chain links TRBV6-2 or TRBV6-3 to TRBJ2-1; 11 positions match TRBD2. Germline loops: CDR1 MNHEY, CDR2 SVGEGT. The J segment lost 5 bases and the V segment lost 2 bases, leaving 2 bases of the junction unmatched. This CDR3 is built from 15 residues. This CDR3 is CASSYRGLADNEQFF. CDR3 sequence (DNA): TGTGCCAGCAGTTACAGGGGACTAGCGGACAATGAGCAGTTCTTC.

This clonotype came up many times. The V and J genes are TRBV7-3 and TRBJ2-5; weak D call: TRBD2 (5 bases). The CDR3 runs to 15 residues. V gave up 2 bases and J gave up 4 bases, with 14 bases separating them. The germline gives CDR1 SGHTA, CDR2 FQGTGA. CDR3 nucleotides: TGTGCCAGCAGCTTATCCGCCGGGAATGTAGAGACCCAGTACTTC. Translating it yields CASSLSAGNVETQYF.

This clonotype occurred many times. V usage is TRBV6-1 and J usage is TRBJ2-7; a weak D match, TRBD2 (6 bases). This CDR3 has 14 residues. V lost 6 bases and J lost 2, with 14 bases in between. Looked up from germline, CDR1 is MNHNS and CDR2 is SASEGT. The CDR3 DNA reads as TGTGCCAGCAGGACGACACTAGCAACCTACGAGCAGTACTTC. Translation: CASRTTLATYEQYF.

This clonotype was counted ten times or more. The chain links TRBV6-1 to TRBJ1-1; TRBD1 matches at 9 bases. There are 15 residues in the CDR3. Unmatched junction bases numbered 6, after V lost 6 bases and J lost 1 base. Germline-derived CDR1 and CDR2 are MNHNS and SASEGT. The CDR3 region is CASRQQGASNTEAFF. CDR3 sequence (DNA): TGTGCCAGCAGACAACAGGGGGCGTCGAACACTGAAGCTTTCTTT.

The chain has TRBV5-1 and TRBJ2-2; 11 bases map to TRBD1. This CDR3 contains 17 residues. J gave up 4 bases and V 0 bases, and 5 bases lay outside the gene matches. The germline V gene has CDR1 SGHRS and CDR2 YFSETQ. Written as DNA, the CDR3 is TGCGCCAGCAGCTTGGAAGGACAGGGGGCGGTCACCGGGGAGCTGTTTTTT. Translating gives CASSLEGQGAVTGELFF.

This chain joins TRBV3-1 and TRBJ2-1; 8 bases line up with TRBD2. Unmatched junction bases numbered 11, after V lost 4 bases and J lost 9 bases. CDR3 length: 15 amino acids. CDR1 and CDR2 (germline): LGHDT, YNNKEL (reference sequence). CDR3 protein: CASSPARSGVGEQFF. The CDR3 bases are TGTGCCAGCAGCCCAGCTCGTAGCGGGGTGGGTGAGCAGTTCTTC.

This clonotype was seen repeatedly, ten times or more. V gene TRBV2 combines with J gene TRBJ1-2; no firm D call. CDR1 SNHLY and CDR2 FYNNEI come from the germline V gene. V lost 6 bases, J lost 8 bases, and 19 bases lay in between. The CDR3 consists of 14 residues. As DNA, the CDR3 is TGTGCCAGCAGGACCGGGCCCCCTAGATTAGGCTACACCTTC. This sequence encodes CASRTGPPRLGYTF.

At least ten counts were recorded for this clonotype. The chain couples TRBV28 to TRBJ1-2; D is uncertain. V lost 7 bases and J 4 bases, leaving 16 bases between the germline ends. The CDR3 is made up of 14 amino acids. Germline values: CDR1 MDHEN, CDR2 SYDVKM. The CDR3 is CASNHRALGYGYTF. Written as DNA, the CDR3 is TGTGCCAGCAACCACCGGGCCCTGGGCTATGGCTACACCTTC.

This clonotype was counted many times. V is TRBV18 and J is TRBJ2-3; D uncertain. From germline, CDR1 is KGHSH and CDR2 LQKENI. The CDR3 is 14 amino acids. Deletions cut 4 bases from V and 2 bases from J, with 10 bases between. For the CDR3, the DNA is TGTGCCAGCTCACAAGTCAGCGCCACAGATACGCAGTATTTT. Residues: CASSQVSATDTQYF.

The CDR3 coding sequence is TGCGCCAGCAGCGAGGGACTAGCGGGAACCTACGAGCAGTACTTC. Residues: CASSEGLAGTYEQYF. J is TRBJ2-7 and V is TRBV5-1, with 13 bases aligning to TRBD2. With 4 bases clipped from V and 2 bases from J, the junction kept 3 bases outside the gene matches. Germline V gene sequence: CDR1 SGHRS, CDR2 YFSETQ. The CDR3 is 15 residues long.

This clonotype has at least ten counts. The gene calls are TRBV7-3 and TRBJ2-7; D not resolved. The CDR3 loop spans 15 amino acids. Trimming took 1 base from V and 5 from J, leaving 15 bases between them. Germline CDR1 SGHTA, CDR2 FQGTGA. The DNA of the CDR3 is TGTGCCAGCAGCTTAAACCCTTCGGGTAACCACGAGCAGTACTTC. Encoded protein: CASSLNPSGNHEQYF.

In DNA, the CDR3 is TGTGCCAGCAGTTTATCCCCCTACTACGAGCAGTACTTC. Its translation: CASSLSPYYEQYF. V and J are TRBV27 and TRBJ2-7; unclear D gene. V was shortened by 0 bases and J by 3 bases, with 6 bases between the two germline ends. Germline V gene data show CDR1 as MNHEY and CDR2 as SMNVEV (reference sequence). The CDR3 totals 13 residues.

The rearrangement uses TRBV20-1 and TRBJ1-2; 7 bases line up with TRBD1. The germline CDR1 and CDR2 sequences are DFQATT and SNEGSKA (reference sequence). Trimming at V came to 6 bases and at J to 4 bases, leaving 11 bases not matched to a gene. The CDR3 is 14 amino acids. The CDR3, as DNA: TGCAGTGCGAACCCGGGACAGTCGCCCTATGGCTACACCTTC. This codes for CSANPGQSPYGYTF.